The rows below give T cell receptor beta chains drawn from one sample of a study of blood T cell repertoires in COVID-19. Using immunoSEQ multiplex PCR, the repertoire was profiled, and TCRdb retains in-frame clones only, with some absent. The sample comprises about 210,000 clones, around four fifths of which are singletons, and about 2.5% rests with the top ten. Sequences were obtained from peripheral blood. These receptor sequences come from a woman aged 40 to 55 with active or convalescent COVID-19. The CDR3 runs from the conserved cysteine through the conserved F or W. Each record gives: J gene, D gene, V gene, CDR3 protein, CDR3 DNA. The D gene is left open where the match is weak.

J gene: TRBJ1-2; D gene: .; V gene: TRBV29-1; CDR3 protein: CSVPSRVGYGYTF; CDR3 DNA: TGCAGCGTCCCGTCCAGGGTGGGCTATGGCTACACCTTC
J gene: TRBJ1-3; D gene: TRBD1; V gene: TRBV18; CDR3 protein: CASSPQGAAGNTIYF; CDR3 DNA: TGTGCCAGCTCACCACAGGGGGCCGCTGGAAACACCATATATTTT
J gene: TRBJ1-1; D gene: .; V gene: TRBV5-1; CDR3 protein: CASSTLQGLNTEAFF; CDR3 DNA: TGCGCCAGCAGCACTTTACAGGGACTGAACACTGAAGCTTTCTTT
J gene: TRBJ1-5; D gene: .; V gene: TRBV28; CDR3 protein: CASTESVSNQPQHF; CDR3 DNA: TGTGCCAGCACCGAGTCGGTAAGCAATCAGCCCCAGCATTTT
J gene: TRBJ2-3; D gene: .; V gene: TRBV9; CDR3 protein: CASSLPRRGFNADTQYF; CDR3 DNA: TGTGCCAGCAGCCTACCCAGGCGAGGGTTCAACGCAGATACGCAGTATTTT
J gene: TRBJ1-5; D gene: .; V gene: TRBV19; CDR3 protein: CASSMLARARYSNQPQHF; CDR3 DNA: TGTGCCAGTAGTATGTTGGCCAGGGCGCGCTATAGCAATCAGCCCCAGCATTTT
J gene: TRBJ1-3; D gene: .; V gene: TRBV27; CDR3 protein: CASSFSISGNTIYF; CDR3 DNA: TGTGCCAGCAGTTTTTCCATCTCTGGAAACACCATATATTTT
J gene: TRBJ1-2; D gene: TRBD1; V gene: TRBV27; CDR3 protein: CASSLKGAQEGYTF; CDR3 DNA: TGTGCCAGCAGTTTAAAGGGGGCGCAGGAGGGCTACACCTTC
J gene: TRBJ2-7; D gene: TRBD1; V gene: TRBV7-9; CDR3 protein: CASSPARQGSTYEQYF; CDR3 DNA: TGTGCCAGCAGCCCTGCCCGACAGGGGTCTACCTACGAGCAGTACTTC
J gene: TRBJ2-4; D gene: .; V gene: TRBV7-7; CDR3 protein: CASPIDRSDSKNIQYF; CDR3 DNA: TGTGCTAGCCCCATAGACAGGTCCGATTCCAAAAACATTCAGTACTTC